This T cell receptor (beta chain) was identified during a study of OX40 agonist ivuxolimab in advanced cancers. The study's findings and limits: In the expanded peripheral T cells, antigen specificity was never determined. Doses of 0.1 to 3.0 mg/kg were accompanied by clonal expansion of CD4+ and CD8+ blood T cells by week 6. Among the least clonally expanded were partial responders at 0.1-3.0 mg/kg.

With respect to this clone: Antigen: not known.

Assay used: immunoSEQ multiplex PCR; TCRdb lists only in-frame clones, some missing. The sample yields tens of thousands of clones, 75% to 80% seen once. This specimen consisted of CD4+ or CD8+ T cells sorted from blood, obtained in a trial of the OX40 agonist ivuxolimab. The TCR originated in an adult with an advanced solid tumor such as melanoma, head and neck, liver or kidney cancer.

CDR3 sequence reads: CASSTVGETQYF. The CDR3 DNA is TGTGCCAGCAGCACGGTGGGGGAGACCCAGTACTTC. The rearrangement joins TRBV28 to TRBJ2-5; the D is unclear. CDR1 is MDHEN, CDR2 SYDVKM, per germline. V lost 6 bases and J 5 bases, leaving 10 bases between the germline ends. The CDR3 spans 12 residues.